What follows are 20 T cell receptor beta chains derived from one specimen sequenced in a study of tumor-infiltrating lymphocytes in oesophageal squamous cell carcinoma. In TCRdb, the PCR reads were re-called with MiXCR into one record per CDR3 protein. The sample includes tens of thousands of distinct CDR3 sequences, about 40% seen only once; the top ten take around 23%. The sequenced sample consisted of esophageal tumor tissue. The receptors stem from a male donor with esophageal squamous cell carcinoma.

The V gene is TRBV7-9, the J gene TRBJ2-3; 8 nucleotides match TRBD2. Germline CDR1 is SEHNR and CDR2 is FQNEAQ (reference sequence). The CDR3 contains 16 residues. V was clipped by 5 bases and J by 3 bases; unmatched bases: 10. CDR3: CASSLRGLGGTDTQYF. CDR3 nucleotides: TGTGCCAGCAGCCTTAGGGGACTAGGTGGGACAGATACGCAGTATTTT.

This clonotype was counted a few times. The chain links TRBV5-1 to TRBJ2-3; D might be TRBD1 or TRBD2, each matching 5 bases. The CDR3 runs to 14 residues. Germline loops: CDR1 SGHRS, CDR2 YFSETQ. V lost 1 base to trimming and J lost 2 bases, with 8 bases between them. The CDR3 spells CASSLPGPTDTQYF. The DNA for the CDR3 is TGCGCCAGCAGCTTGCCGGGACCCACAGATACGCAGTATTTT.

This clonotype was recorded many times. In DNA form, the CDR3 reads TGTGCCAGCAGCCAACTAGCCCTCCTGACAGATACGCAGTATTTT. Its protein product is CASSQLALLTDTQYF. This rearrangement joins TRBV7-9 to TRBJ2-3; maybe TRBD2 (6 bases). The CDR3 is made up of 15 amino acids. Trimming removed 5 bases from V and 3 bases from J, with 15 bases in between. Germline CDR1 reads SEHNR; CDR2 reads FQNEAQ (reference sequence).

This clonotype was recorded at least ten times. The CDR3 region has the DNA TGTGCCAGCAGTTTTCTGGGTTTAGAGCAGTACTTC. Its translation is CASSFLGLEQYF. The genes are TRBV12-3 or TRBV12-4 and TRBJ2-7; D is unresolved. This CDR3 has 12 amino acids. Trimming pared 3 bases from V and 7 bases from J, leaving 10 bases between.

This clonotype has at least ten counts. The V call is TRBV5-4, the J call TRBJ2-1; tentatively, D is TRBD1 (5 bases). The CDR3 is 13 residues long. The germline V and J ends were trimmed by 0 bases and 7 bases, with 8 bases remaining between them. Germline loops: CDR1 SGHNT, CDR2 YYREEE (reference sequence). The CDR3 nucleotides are TGTGCCAGCAGCTTGGGACAGCGAAATGAGCAGTTCTTC. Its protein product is CASSLGQRNEQFF.

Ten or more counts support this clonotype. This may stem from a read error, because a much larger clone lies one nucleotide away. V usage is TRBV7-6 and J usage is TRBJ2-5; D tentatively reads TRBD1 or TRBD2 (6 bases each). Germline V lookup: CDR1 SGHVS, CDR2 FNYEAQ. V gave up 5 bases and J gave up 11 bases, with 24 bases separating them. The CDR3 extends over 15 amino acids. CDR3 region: CASSPSGAVYNEQYF. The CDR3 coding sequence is TGTGCCAGCAGCCCCTCGGGGGCTGTGTACAATGAGCAGTACTTC.

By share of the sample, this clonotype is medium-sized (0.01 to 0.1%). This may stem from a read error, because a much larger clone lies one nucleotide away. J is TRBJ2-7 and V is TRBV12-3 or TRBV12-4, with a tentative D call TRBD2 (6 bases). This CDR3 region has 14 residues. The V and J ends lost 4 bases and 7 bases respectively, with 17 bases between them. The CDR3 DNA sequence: TGTGCCAGCAGTTGGGCTAGCGTGTACAATGAGCAGTACTTC. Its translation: CASSWASVYNEQYF.

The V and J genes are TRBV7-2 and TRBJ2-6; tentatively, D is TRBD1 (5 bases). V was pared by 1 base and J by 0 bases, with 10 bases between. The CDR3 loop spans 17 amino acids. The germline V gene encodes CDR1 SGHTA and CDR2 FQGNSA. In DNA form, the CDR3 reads TGTGCCAGCAGCTTAGTAGGCAGGGCCTCTGGGGCCAACGTCCTGACTTTC. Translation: CASSLVGRASGANVLTF.

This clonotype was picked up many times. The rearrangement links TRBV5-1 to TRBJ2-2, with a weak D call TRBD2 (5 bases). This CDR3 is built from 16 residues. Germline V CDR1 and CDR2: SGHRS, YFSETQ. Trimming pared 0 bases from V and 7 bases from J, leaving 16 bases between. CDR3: CASSLVLVASFGELFF. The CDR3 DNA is TGCGCCAGCAGCTTGGTACTAGTCGCTTCCTTCGGGGAGCTGTTTTTT.

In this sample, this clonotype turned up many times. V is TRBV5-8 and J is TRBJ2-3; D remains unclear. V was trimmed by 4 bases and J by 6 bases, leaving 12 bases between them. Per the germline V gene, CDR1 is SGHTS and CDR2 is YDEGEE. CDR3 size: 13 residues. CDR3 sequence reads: CASSNGWWDTQYF. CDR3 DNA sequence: TGTGCCAGCAGCAACGGGTGGTGGGATACGCAGTATTTT.

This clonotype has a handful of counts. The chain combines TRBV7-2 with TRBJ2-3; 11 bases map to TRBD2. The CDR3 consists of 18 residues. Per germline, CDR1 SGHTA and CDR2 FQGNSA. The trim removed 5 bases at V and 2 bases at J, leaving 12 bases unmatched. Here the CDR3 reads CASSVTGLAEGFTDTQYF. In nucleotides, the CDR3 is TGTGCCAGCAGCGTGACGGGACTAGCGGAGGGGTTCACAGATACGCAGTATTTT.

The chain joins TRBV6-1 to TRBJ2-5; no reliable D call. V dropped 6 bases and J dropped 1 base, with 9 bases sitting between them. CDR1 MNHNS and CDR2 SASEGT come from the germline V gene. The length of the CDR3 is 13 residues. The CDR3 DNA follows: TGTGCCAGCAGGAGGCCAAGCCAAGAGACCCAGTACTTC. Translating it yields CASRRPSQETQYF.

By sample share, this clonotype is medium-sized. Written as DNA, the CDR3 is TGTGCCAGCAGTCTCACGCCCGGGACTAGCACAGATACGCAGTATTTT. This gives the protein CASSLTPGTSTDTQYF. The chain links TRBV27 to TRBJ2-3, with D perhaps TRBD2 (6 bases). Germline-derived CDR1 and CDR2 are MNHEY and SMNVEV (reference sequence). The V gene lost 5 bases and the J gene lost 0 bases, with 15 bases spanning the gap. The CDR3 loop spans 16 amino acids.

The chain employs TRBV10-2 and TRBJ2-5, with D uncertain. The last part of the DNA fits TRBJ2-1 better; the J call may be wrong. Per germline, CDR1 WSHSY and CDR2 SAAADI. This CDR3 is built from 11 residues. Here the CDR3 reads CASSIDNEQFF. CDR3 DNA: TGCGCCAGCAGTATCGACAATGAGCAGTTCTTC.

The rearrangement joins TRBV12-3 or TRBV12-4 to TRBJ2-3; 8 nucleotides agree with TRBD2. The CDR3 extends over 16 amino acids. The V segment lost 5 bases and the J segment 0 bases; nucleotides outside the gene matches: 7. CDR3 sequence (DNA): TGTGCCAGCAGTGCACCGAAGCGGGGGAGCACAGATACGCAGTATTTT. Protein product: CASSAPKRGSTDTQYF.

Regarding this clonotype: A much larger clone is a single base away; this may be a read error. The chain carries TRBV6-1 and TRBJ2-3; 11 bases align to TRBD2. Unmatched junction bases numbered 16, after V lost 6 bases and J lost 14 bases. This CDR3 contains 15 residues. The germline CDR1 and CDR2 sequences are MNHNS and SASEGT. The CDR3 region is CASRYSGGAPGELYF. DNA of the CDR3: TGTGCCAGCAGATATAGCGGGGGGGCCCCCGGGGAGCTGTATTTT.

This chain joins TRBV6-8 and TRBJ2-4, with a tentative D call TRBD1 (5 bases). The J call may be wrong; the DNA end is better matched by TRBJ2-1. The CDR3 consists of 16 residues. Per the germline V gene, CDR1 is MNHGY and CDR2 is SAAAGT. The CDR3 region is CASSYSSRARGNEQFF. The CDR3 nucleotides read TGTGCCAGCAGTTACTCGAGCAGAGCTAGGGGCAATGAGCAGTTCTTC.

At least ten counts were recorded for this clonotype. The CDR3 region is CASSIVAGGRNEQYF. The CDR3 DNA reads as TGTGCCAGTAGTATAGTTGCGGGTGGGAGGAACGAGCAGTACTTC. The chain joins TRBV19 to TRBJ2-5; tentatively, D is TRBD2 (6 bases). The better agreement between TRBJ2-7 and the DNA end casts doubt on the J call. Germline V gene sequence: CDR1 LNHDA, CDR2 SQIVND (reference sequence). CDR3 size: 15 residues.

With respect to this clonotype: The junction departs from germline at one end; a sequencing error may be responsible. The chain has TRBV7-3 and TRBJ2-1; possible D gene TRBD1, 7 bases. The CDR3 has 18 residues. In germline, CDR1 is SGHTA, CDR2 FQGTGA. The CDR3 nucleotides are TGTGCCAGCAGCTTGCCCGCGGGACAGCCAACGAACACCGGGGAGCTGTACTTC. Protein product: CASSLPAGQPTNTGELYF. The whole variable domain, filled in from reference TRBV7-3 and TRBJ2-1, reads GAGVSQTPSNKVTEKGKYVELRCDPISGHTALYWYRQSLGQGPEFLIYFQGTGAADDSGLPNDRFFAVRPEGSVSTLKIQRTERGDSAVYLCASSLPAGQPTNTGELYFGPGTRLTVL.

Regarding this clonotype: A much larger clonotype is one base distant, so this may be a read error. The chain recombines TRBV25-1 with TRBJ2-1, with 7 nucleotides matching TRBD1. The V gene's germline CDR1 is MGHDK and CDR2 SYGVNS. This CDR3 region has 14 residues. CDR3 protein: CASSEPRGMGELYF. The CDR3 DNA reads TGTGCCAGCAGTGAGCCCAGGGGGATGGGGGAGCTGTATTTT.